These T cell receptor beta chains were read from a single sample in a study of blood T cells in healthy people across ages. TCRdb processed the 5' RACE reads anew with MiXCR; each CDR3 protein has one entry. Of over 500,000 distinct CDR3 sequences in the sample, about 25% are singletons; the top ten hold over 3.5%. This sample also belongs to another study, concerning T cells of mothers and their children.

Sequenced: blood. The source is a boy aged 2 to 10 in good health. CDR3s include the opening cysteine and the closing phenylalanine or tryptophan. The order of the fields is clone size, D gene, V gene, CDR3 length, J gene, CDR3 DNA, CDR3 protein. A D gene is named only where the DNA matches it firmly. Clone size is shown for a subset of rows, as once, few, many or a class of expanded clone.

abundance: few
d_gene: TRBD2
v_gene: TRBV7-8
len: 15
j_gene: TRBJ2-7
CDR3nt: TGTGCCAGCAGCCCAGCCGGGACTAGCGGATTTAAGCAGTACTTC
CDR3aa: CASSPAGTSGFKQYF

abundance: NA
d_gene: NA
v_gene: TRBV5-1
len: 15
j_gene: TRBJ2-7
CDR3nt: TGCGCCAGCAGCTTAACCCCGGGACCGCAGTTCGAGCAGTACTTC
CDR3aa: CASSLTPGPQFEQYF

abundance: NA
d_gene: NA
v_gene: TRBV5-1
len: 14
j_gene: TRBJ2-5
CDR3nt: TGCGCCAGCCAAAGGGGTGGGTCCCAAGAGACCCAGTACTTC
CDR3aa: CASQRGGSQETQYF

abundance: NA
d_gene: NA
v_gene: TRBV12-3/TRBV12-4
len: 15
j_gene: TRBJ1-6
CDR3nt: TGTGCCAGCAGTCCTAGGGGAGGGGTTCGATCACCCCTCCACTTT
CDR3aa: CASSPRGGVRSPLHF

abundance: few
d_gene: NA
v_gene: TRBV7-2
len: 14
j_gene: TRBJ2-5
CDR3nt: TGTGCCAGCAGCTTATCACTGGTCCAAGAGACCCAGTACTTC
CDR3aa: CASSLSLVQETQYF

abundance: NA
d_gene: TRBD1
v_gene: TRBV4-2
len: 16
j_gene: TRBJ1-2
CDR3nt: TGTGCCAGCAGCCAAGTGGCGGACAGGGGAATCTATGGTTACACCTTC
CDR3aa: CASSQVADRGIYGYTF

abundance: few
d_gene: TRBD2
v_gene: TRBV10-3
len: 14
j_gene: TRBJ2-5
CDR3nt: TGTGCCACCAGTAGCGGGGGAACGGGAGAGACCCAGTACTTC
CDR3aa: CATSSGGTGETQYF

abundance: NA
d_gene: TRBD2
v_gene: TRBV27
len: 16
j_gene: TRBJ2-5
CDR3nt: TGTGCCAGCAGTTTATTGGCTAGCGGTGTCCAGAGGACCCAGTACTTC
CDR3aa: CASSLLASGVQRTQYF

abundance: NA
d_gene: NA
v_gene: TRBV20-1
len: 16
j_gene: TRBJ2-5
CDR3nt: TGCAGTGCTAGAGCCCGAAGTTCTCTCAGAGGGGAGACCCAGTACTTC
CDR3aa: CSARARSSLRGETQYF

abundance: NA
d_gene: NA
v_gene: TRBV6-1
len: 14
j_gene: TRBJ1-2
CDR3nt: TGTGCCAGCCGCCCAGGACTTAAAATCTATGGCTACACCTTC
CDR3aa: CASRPGLKIYGYTF

abundance: NA
d_gene: TRBD1
v_gene: TRBV12-3/TRBV12-4
len: 13
j_gene: TRBJ1-5
CDR3nt: TGTGCCAGCAGACCCGACAGGGGACAGCCCCAGCATTTT
CDR3aa: CASRPDRGQPQHF

abundance: NA
d_gene: NA
v_gene: TRBV7-9
len: 16
j_gene: TRBJ1-3
CDR3nt: TGTGCCAGCAGCCCTGGGGGATGGCTGTCTGGAAACACCATATATTTT
CDR3aa: CASSPGGWLSGNTIYF

abundance: NA
d_gene: NA
v_gene: TRBV7-9
len: 14
j_gene: TRBJ2-1
CDR3nt: TGTGCCAGCAGCTCGGCGAATGCTTACAATGAGCAGTTCTTC
CDR3aa: CASSSANAYNEQFF

abundance: NA
d_gene: NA
v_gene: TRBV11-2
len: 14
j_gene: TRBJ2-3
CDR3nt: TGTGCCAGCAGCTTAGTACAGCCCACAGATACGCAGTATTTT
CDR3aa: CASSLVQPTDTQYF

abundance: few
d_gene: NA
v_gene: TRBV12-3/TRBV12-4
len: 13
j_gene: TRBJ2-1
CDR3nt: TGTGCCAGCAGTTTCTACAGGGTACATGAGCAGTTCTTC
CDR3aa: CASSFYRVHEQFF

abundance: few
d_gene: NA
v_gene: TRBV7-2
len: 16
j_gene: TRBJ2-3
CDR3nt: TGTGCCAGCATAAAGATGGCTACCCAACCCACAGATACGCAGTATTTT
CDR3aa: CASIKMATQPTDTQYF

abundance: few
d_gene: NA
v_gene: TRBV15
len: 15
j_gene: TRBJ1-1
CDR3nt: TGTGCCACCAGCAGAGGAGGGGGGATAAACACTGAAGCTTTCTTT
CDR3aa: CATSRGGGINTEAFF

abundance: once
d_gene: NA
v_gene: TRBV7-4
len: 16
j_gene: TRBJ2-5
CDR3nt: TGTGCCAGCAGCTTAGGTTTCCCGGAGCCTCCCGAGGTTGGGTTCTTC
CDR3aa: CASSLGFPEPPEVGFF

abundance: few
d_gene: NA
v_gene: TRBV6-2/TRBV6-3
len: 15
j_gene: TRBJ1-1
CDR3nt: TGTGTCAGCTGGAGAGGCAGGACCTTGAACACTGAAGCTTTCTTT
CDR3aa: CVSWRGRTLNTEAFF

abundance: NA
d_gene: TRBD2
v_gene: TRBV18
len: 15
j_gene: TRBJ2-1
CDR3nt: TGTGCCAGCTCATCCACGGGACTAGCCTACAATGAGCAGTTCTTC
CDR3aa: CASSSTGLAYNEQFF

abundance: NA
d_gene: NA
v_gene: TRBV12-3/TRBV12-4
len: 13
j_gene: TRBJ1-2
CDR3nt: TGTGCCAGCACCGGGACGGACGCCTATGGCTACACCTTC
CDR3aa: CASTGTDAYGYTF

abundance: NA
d_gene: TRBD1
v_gene: TRBV5-4
len: 15
j_gene: TRBJ1-1
CDR3nt: TGTGCCAGCAGCTTGTTTAGGGGGCTTTACACTGGAGCTTTCTTT
CDR3aa: CASSLFRGLYTGAFF

abundance: NA
d_gene: TRBD1
v_gene: TRBV3-1
len: 15
j_gene: TRBJ1-6
CDR3nt: TGTGCCAGCAGGACAGGGGGCGCAGGGAATTCACCCCTCCACTTT
CDR3aa: CASRTGGAGNSPLHF

abundance: many
d_gene: NA
v_gene: TRBV6-7
len: 14
j_gene: TRBJ2-1
CDR3nt: TGTGCCAGCGTACGGTCCCAAACCTTTAATGAGCAGTTCTTC
CDR3aa: CASVRSQTFNEQFF

abundance: few
d_gene: NA
v_gene: TRBV7-2
len: 15
j_gene: TRBJ2-1
CDR3nt: TGTGCCAGCAGCTCGCATAGGGCCGGGGCAAATGAGCAGTTCTTC
CDR3aa: CASSSHRAGANEQFF

abundance: NA
d_gene: NA
v_gene: TRBV18
len: 15
j_gene: TRBJ1-4
CDR3nt: TGTGCCAGCTCCCCCGAACGCACAACTAATGAAAAACTGTTTTTT
CDR3aa: CASSPERTTNEKLFF

abundance: NA
d_gene: TRBD1
v_gene: TRBV3-1
len: 17
j_gene: TRBJ1-5
CDR3nt: TGTGCCAGCGGCCAGGACCTGACAGGGGATAGCAATCAGCCCCAGCATTTT
CDR3aa: CASGQDLTGDSNQPQHF

abundance: few
d_gene: NA
v_gene: TRBV12-3/TRBV12-4
len: 14
j_gene: TRBJ1-1
CDR3nt: TGTGCCAGCAGCCCGTTGGGGCTGAACACTGAAGCTTTCTTT
CDR3aa: CASSPLGLNTEAFF

abundance: NA
d_gene: NA
v_gene: TRBV9
len: 14
j_gene: TRBJ1-6
CDR3nt: TGTGCCAGCAGCTACGGGGGGCAGGATTCACCCCTCCACTTT
CDR3aa: CASSYGGQDSPLHF

abundance: NA
d_gene: TRBD2
v_gene: TRBV9
len: 15
j_gene: TRBJ2-1
CDR3nt: TGTGCCAGCAACTACGGGGGGACTAATTACAATGAGCAGTTCTTC
CDR3aa: CASNYGGTNYNEQFF

abundance: NA
d_gene: NA
v_gene: TRBV7-8
len: 14
j_gene: TRBJ2-3
CDR3nt: TGTGCCAGCAGCTTTGGTCCTCAAACAGATACGCAGTATTTT
CDR3aa: CASSFGPQTDTQYF

abundance: few
d_gene: TRBD2
v_gene: TRBV9
len: 17
j_gene: TRBJ2-5
CDR3nt: TGTGCCAGCAGCGTAGAGCAGCGGGAGGCCGGCGTCAAGGCCCAGTACTTC
CDR3aa: CASSVEQREAGVKAQYF

abundance: many
d_gene: TRBD2
v_gene: TRBV6-2/TRBV6-3
len: 15
j_gene: TRBJ2-1
CDR3nt: TGTGCCAGCAGGCAAAGCGGGGGGGCCGGTAATGAGCAGTTCTTC
CDR3aa: CASRQSGGAGNEQFF

abundance: few
d_gene: NA
v_gene: TRBV15
len: 16
j_gene: TRBJ2-2
CDR3nt: TGTGCCACCAGCAGCGTGGACAGAATGAACACCGGGGAGCTGTTTTTT
CDR3aa: CATSSVDRMNTGELFF

abundance: NA
d_gene: TRBD2
v_gene: TRBV20-1
len: 15
j_gene: TRBJ2-2
CDR3nt: TGCAGTGCCGGACTAGCGGGAGGGCCCAGCGGGGAGCTGTTTTTT
CDR3aa: CSAGLAGGPSGELFF

abundance: NA
d_gene: NA
v_gene: TRBV10-3
len: 13
j_gene: TRBJ2-6
CDR3nt: TGTGCCATCAGTGCTTCCGGGGCCAACGTCCTGACTTTC
CDR3aa: CAISASGANVLTF

abundance: NA
d_gene: TRBD1
v_gene: TRBV20-1
len: 16
j_gene: TRBJ1-2
CDR3nt: TGCAGTGCTAGTTACACAGGGGATTGGGTTCGCTATGGCTACACCTTC
CDR3aa: CSASYTGDWVRYGYTF

abundance: NA
d_gene: NA
v_gene: TRBV20-1
len: 13
j_gene: TRBJ2-1
CDR3nt: TGCAGTGCTAGATCGATCCGCGAAACTGAGCAGTTCTTC
CDR3aa: CSARSIRETEQFF

abundance: NA
d_gene: TRBD1
v_gene: TRBV13
len: 14
j_gene: TRBJ2-5
CDR3nt: TGTGCCAGCAGCCCGACAGGGGAAGGAGAGACCCAGTACTTC
CDR3aa: CASSPTGEGETQYF

abundance: NA
d_gene: TRBD1
v_gene: TRBV3-1
len: 15
j_gene: TRBJ1-2
CDR3nt: TGTGCCAGCAGCACTTCCCCGGGACAGGGGGCGAGCTACACCTTC
CDR3aa: CASSTSPGQGASYTF

abundance: few
d_gene: TRBD1
v_gene: TRBV29-1
len: 15
j_gene: TRBJ1-1
CDR3nt: TGCAGCGTTGGGGGAGGGGGCAGTATGAACACTGAAGCTTTCTTT
CDR3aa: CSVGGGGSMNTEAFF

abundance: NA
d_gene: TRBD1
v_gene: TRBV5-1
len: 15
j_gene: TRBJ2-2
CDR3nt: TGCGCCAGCAGCCCGGGACAGGGGTTGGACGGGGAGCTGTTTTTT
CDR3aa: CASSPGQGLDGELFF

abundance: NA
d_gene: TRBD1
v_gene: TRBV7-2
len: 15
j_gene: TRBJ2-7
CDR3nt: TGTGCCAGCAGCTTACGGGACAGGCTTTCCTACGAGCAGTACTTC
CDR3aa: CASSLRDRLSYEQYF

abundance: NA
d_gene: TRBD2
v_gene: TRBV2
len: 17
j_gene: TRBJ2-3
CDR3nt: TGTGCCAGCAGTGAACGACCTGGGGGGGACCGGAGGGATACGCAGTATTTT
CDR3aa: CASSERPGGDRRDTQYF

abundance: few
d_gene: TRBD1
v_gene: TRBV18
len: 14
j_gene: TRBJ2-5
CDR3nt: TGTGCCAGCTCAGCGGACAGGGGAAAAGAGACCCAGTACTTC
CDR3aa: CASSADRGKETQYF

abundance: NA
d_gene: NA
v_gene: TRBV9
len: 12
j_gene: TRBJ2-2
CDR3nt: TGTGCCAGCAGCGCTTCTCCTAGGGAGCTGTTTTTT
CDR3aa: CASSASPRELFF

abundance: NA
d_gene: NA
v_gene: TRBV12-3/TRBV12-4
len: 16
j_gene: TRBJ2-5
CDR3nt: TGTGCCAGCAGTTTACGGTCAGCGGGCTGGGACGAGACCCAGTACTTC
CDR3aa: CASSLRSAGWDETQYF

abundance: few
d_gene: NA
v_gene: TRBV20-1
len: 15
j_gene: TRBJ2-3
CDR3nt: TGCAGTGCACAGAGATCACAGGATTACACAGATACGCAGTATTTT
CDR3aa: CSAQRSQDYTDTQYF

abundance: NA
d_gene: NA
v_gene: TRBV4-1
len: 15
j_gene: TRBJ2-1
CDR3nt: TGCGCCAGCAGCCAAAGGTGGACCGGGGTCAATGAGCAGTTCTTC
CDR3aa: CASSQRWTGVNEQFF

abundance: NA
d_gene: TRBD2
v_gene: TRBV28
len: 16
j_gene: TRBJ2-7
CDR3nt: TGTGCCAGCAGTTTATCCACTAGCGGAAGATCCTACGAGCAGTACTTC
CDR3aa: CASSLSTSGRSYEQYF

abundance: few
d_gene: TRBD1
v_gene: TRBV12-3/TRBV12-4
len: 15
j_gene: TRBJ1-2
CDR3nt: TGTGCCAGCATCCTGGACAGGAGGGGTAACTATGGCTACACCTTC
CDR3aa: CASILDRRGNYGYTF

abundance: NA
d_gene: TRBD1
v_gene: TRBV9
len: 15
j_gene: TRBJ2-5
CDR3nt: TGTGCCAGCAGCGTAGTGGGACAGGGAAGAGAGACCCAGTACTTC
CDR3aa: CASSVVGQGRETQYF

abundance: NA
d_gene: NA
v_gene: TRBV9
len: 14
j_gene: TRBJ1-5
CDR3nt: TGTGCCAGCAGCGTAGGCAGGGGAAATCAGCCCCAGCATTTT
CDR3aa: CASSVGRGNQPQHF

abundance: few
d_gene: NA
v_gene: TRBV9
len: 15
j_gene: TRBJ2-6
CDR3nt: TGTGCCAGCAGCGTAGAAGGGGACGGGGCCAACGTCCTGACTTTC
CDR3aa: CASSVEGDGANVLTF

abundance: once
d_gene: NA
v_gene: TRBV6-2/TRBV6-3
len: 16
j_gene: TRBJ2-5
CDR3nt: TGTGCCAGCAGAAATCCTGGACGGTCTCTCCAAGAGACCCAGTACTTC
CDR3aa: CASRNPGRSLQETQYF